This T cell receptor (beta chain) appears in the sequencing data of a study of monozygotic twins with inflammatory bowel disease. Following a re-call of the 5' RACE reads, TCRdb has one entry per CDR3 protein and lacks DNA. The sample holds 300,000 to 450,000 distinct CDR3 sequences. The CDR3 has 16 amino acids. Germline V gene data show CDR1 as SGHKS and CDR2 as YYEKEE (reference sequence). V is TRBV5-5 and J is TRBJ1-1. Sequenced sample: blood. The clonotype originates from a human donor with ulcerative colitis or Crohn's disease, or a healthy co-twin of an affected twin (not recorded which). The CDR3 loop is CASSLGTGYLNTEAFF.